These 22 T cell receptor beta chains originate from one sample sequenced in a study of OX40 agonist ivuxolimab in advanced cancers. Using immunoSEQ multiplex PCR, the repertoire was profiled, and TCRdb retains in-frame clones only, with some absent. The sample carries some 65,000 clones, approximately 86% recorded once. Here the sequenced sample was CD4+ or CD8+ T cells sorted from blood, taken in a trial of the OX40 agonist ivuxolimab. These receptor sequences come from an adult with an advanced solid tumor such as melanoma, head and neck, liver or kidney cancer.

This sequence joins TRBV30 and TRBJ1-2; D possibly corresponds to TRBD1 (6 bases). The CDR3 is made up of 12 amino acids. CDR1 is GTSNPN and CDR2 is SVGIG in the germline V gene (reference sequence). Trimming left V 8 bases short and J 7 bases short, with 17 bases between. The CDR3 DNA reads TGTGCCCGATCATCGTCAGGGGTTGGCTACACCTTC. Amino acids: CARSSSGVGYTF.

CDR3 coding DNA: TGTGCCAGCAGCTTATCAGGGGTCCACGAGCAGTACTTC. It is translated as CASSLSGVHEQYF. The chain carries TRBV7-6 and TRBJ2-7; possible D gene TRBD1, 6 bases. The CDR3 length is 13 residues. V was pared by 2 bases and J by 5 bases, with 10 bases between. Germline V lookup: CDR1 SGHVS, CDR2 FNYEAQ. The full variable domain, rest sourced from reference TRBV7-6 and TRBJ2-7, is GAGVSQSPRYKVTKRGQDVALRCDPISGHVSLYWYRQALGQGPEFLTYFNYEAQQDKSGLPNDRFSAERPEGSISTLTIQRTEQRDSAMYRCASSLSGVHEQYFGPGTRLTVT.

V and J are TRBV2 and TRBJ2-5; D unresolved. The J call may be incorrect, as the DNA end agrees better with TRBJ2-7. The CDR3 totals 14 residues. CDR1 and CDR2 from the germline V gene are SNHLY and FYNNEI. The CDR3 coding sequence is TGTGCCAGCAGTGAAGGGATCGGGCGCTACGAGCAGTACTTC. Protein sequence: CASSEGIGRYEQYF.

This chain joins TRBV19 and TRBJ2-2; tentatively, D is TRBD1 (6 bases). Looked up from germline, CDR1 is LNHDA and CDR2 is SQIVND (reference sequence). The CDR3 is 16 residues long. Trimming cost V 3 bases and J 0 bases, with 11 bases left between them. The CDR3 bases are TGTGCCAGTAGTATCGGGACAAGGACGAACACCGGGGAGCTGTTTTTT. Translating it yields CASSIGTRTNTGELFF.

The rearrangement links TRBV5-1 to TRBJ2-5, with D possibly TRBD1 on 5 matching bases. The germline gives CDR1 SGHRS, CDR2 YFSETQ. The CDR3 length is 13 residues. Trimming removed 1 base from V and 3 bases from J, with 7 bases in between. The CDR3 DNA follows: TGCGCCAGCAGCTTGTTCAGGGAAGAGACCCAGTACTTC. Amino acids: CASSLFREETQYF.

The chain joins TRBV6-4 to TRBJ2-7; D gene ambiguous. Germline V lookup: CDR1 MRHNA, CDR2 SNTAGT. CDR3 length: 14 residues. The V gene lost 3 bases and the J gene lost 0 bases, with 9 bases spanning the gap. CDR3 sequence reads: CASSETPSSYEQYF. CDR3 nucleotides: TGTGCCAGCAGTGAAACACCGAGCTCCTACGAGCAGTACTTC.

The chain couples TRBV7-2 to TRBJ2-3; possible D gene TRBD2, 5 bases. This CDR3 region has 13 residues. Germline-derived CDR1 and CDR2 are SGHTA and FQGNSA. V was cut by 7 bases and J by 3 bases, with 11 bases left in between. In nucleotides, the CDR3 is TGTGCCAGCACCGAGGGCTCGACAGATACGCAGTATTTT. Translation gives CASTEGSTDTQYF.

The rearrangement joins TRBV20-1 to TRBJ2-7, with D uncertain. Germline lookup yields CDR1 DFQATT and CDR2 SNEGSKA (reference sequence). Trimming took off 3 bases at V and 3 bases at J, with 6 bases between the two ends. This CDR3 has 11 amino acids. CDR3 DNA sequence: TGCAGTGCTAGTGAGCACTACGAGCAGTACTTC. This sequence encodes CSASEHYEQYF.

V usage is TRBV7-2 and J usage is TRBJ1-1, with a weak D call TRBD1 (6 bases). Germline values: CDR1 SGHTA, CDR2 FQGNSA. This CDR3 is built from 14 residues. V lost 3 bases to trimming and J lost 7 bases, with 15 bases between them. Written as DNA, the CDR3 is TGTGCCAGCAGCTTCGCGGGGGCCCCGGGTGAAGCTTTCTTT. This translates into CASSFAGAPGEAFF.

This chain connects TRBV10-3 to TRBJ2-1; TRBD2 matches at 9 bases. Germline V gives CDR1 ENHRY, CDR2 SYGVKD. The V segment lost 7 bases and the J segment 7 bases; nucleotides outside the gene matches: 14. The CDR3 covers 16 residues. CDR3 coding DNA: TGTGCCATCATGGTTTTGGGGCTAGCGGGAAAAAATGAGCAGTTCTTC. Protein sequence: CAIMVLGLAGKNEQFF.

The J gene is TRBJ2-7, the V gene TRBV28; a weak D match, TRBD2 (6 bases). The CDR3 contains 14 residues. Trimming pared 1 base from V and 2 bases from J, leaving 9 bases between. Germline loops: CDR1 MDHEN, CDR2 SYDVKM. CDR3 protein: CASSLSGGTYEQYF. CDR3 bases: TGTGCCAGCAGTTTATCTGGCGGGACCTACGAGCAGTACTTC.

The chain is built from TRBV7-9 and TRBJ1-4, with 7 bases lining up with TRBD1. The germline CDR1 and CDR2 sequences are SEHNR and FQNEAQ (reference sequence). The junction had 7 bases not matched to a gene; V was cut back by 3 bases and J by 6 bases. CDR3 length equals 15 residues. The CDR3 protein is CASSFRGRGDEKLFF. The CDR3 region has the DNA TGTGCCAGCAGCTTTAGGGGGCGCGGGGATGAAAAACTGTTTTTT.

The gene calls are TRBV7-7 and TRBJ1-1, with TRBD1 identical over 8 bases. Germline CDR1 SSHAT, CDR2 FNYEAQ (reference sequence). The CDR3 sequence is 12 residues long. The V gene end was trimmed by 4 bases and the J gene end by 7 bases; junction bases not matched to a gene: 2. The CDR3 region is CASSSGTGEAFF. The CDR3 DNA follows: TGTGCCAGCAGCTCCGGGACAGGTGAAGCTTTCTTT.

This chain links TRBV18 with TRBJ1-6, with D possibly being TRBD1 (5 bases). CDR1 is KGHSH, CDR2 LQKENI, per germline. The CDR3 loop spans 16 amino acids. The V end lost 3 bases, the J end lost 8 bases, and 17 bases lay between the germline ends. CDR3 sequence reads: CASSPGRALVDSPLHF. CDR3 nucleotides: TGTGCCAGCTCACCGGGCAGGGCCCTGGTTGATTCACCCCTCCACTTT.

The chain carries TRBV28 and TRBJ2-5; D unclear. Germline CDR1 MDHEN, CDR2 SYDVKM. V lost 5 bases and J 5 bases, leaving 24 bases between the germline ends. The CDR3 loop spans 17 amino acids. The CDR3 coding sequence is TGTGCCAGCAGTAGATCCTTGGCAGTCCCGACGGAGGAGACCCAGTACTTC. Translation gives CASSRSLAVPTEETQYF. Full variable domain (missing parts from reference TRBV28 and TRBJ2-5): DVKVTQSSRYLVKRTGEKVFLECVQDMDHENMFWYRQDPGLGLRLIYFSYDVKMKEKGDIPEGYSVSREKKERFSLILESASTNQTSMYLCASSRSLAVPTEETQYFGPGTRLLVL.

The genes are TRBV11-1 and TRBJ2-5; 11 bases map to TRBD1. The junction had 7 bases not matched to a gene; V was cut back by 5 bases and J by 5 bases. This CDR3 has 15 amino acids. The germline CDR1 and CDR2 sequences are SGHAT and FQDESV (reference sequence). CDR3: CASSLGQGARETQYF. CDR3 DNA: TGTGCCAGCAGCCTTGGACAGGGGGCGAGGGAGACCCAGTACTTC. Based on the CDR3 plus reference TRBV11-1 and TRBJ2-5, the full variable domain is EAEVAQSPRYKITEKSQAVAFWCDPISGHATLYWYRQILGQGPELLVQFQDESVVDDSQLPKDRFSAERLKGVDSTLKIQPAELGDSAMYLCASSLGQGARETQYFGPGTRLLVL.

This clone came up a few times. The rearrangement uses TRBV4-2 and TRBJ2-5, with TRBD2 matching 11 bases. The CDR3 totals 19 residues. J was trimmed by 0 bases and V by 1 base; bases with no gene match: 10. CDR1 is LGHNA and CDR2 is YNFKEQ in the germline V gene. The DNA of the CDR3 is TGTGCCAGCAGCCAAGCTGGTAGCGGGGGGGCGGGGAACCAAGAGACCCAGTACTTC. This translates into CASSQAGSGGAGNQETQYF.

Comments on this clone: At one boundary the junction diverges from the germline segment, which might be a read error. This chain connects TRBV5-1 to TRBJ2-2; 7 nucleotides align to TRBD1. CDR3 length: 15 residues. The germline CDR1 and CDR2 sequences are SGHRS and YFSETQ. The CDR3 DNA is TGCGCCAGCAGCTTCCAGACAGGGAACCCCGGGGAGCTGTTTTTT. Translating it yields CASSFQTGNPGELFF.

CDR3 loop: CASSFETRDEKLFF. DNA for the CDR3: TGTGCCAGCAGCTTCGAGACCCGGGATGAAAAACTGTTTTTT. The V gene is TRBV7-9, the J gene TRBJ1-4; D remains ambiguous. Deletions cut 3 bases from V and 6 bases from J, with 11 bases between. The CDR3 spans 14 residues. Per the germline V gene, CDR1 is SEHNR and CDR2 is FQNEAQ (reference sequence). Combining the CDR3 with reference TRBV7-9 and TRBJ1-4 gives the whole variable domain DTGVSQNPRHKITKRGQNVTFRCDPISEHNRLYWYRQTLGQGPEFLTYFQNEAQLEKSRLLSDRFSAERPKGSFSTLEIQRTEQGDSAMYLCASSFETRDEKLFFGSGTQLSVL.

V and J are TRBV21-1 and TRBJ1-2; TRBD1 was called by the table and not checked on the DNA. TRBV21-1 is flagged as a pseudogene. The CDR3 loop spans 14 amino acids. CDR3 nucleotides: TGTGCCAGCAGGCCGGGACAGGGGAACTATGGCTACACCTTC. Encoded protein: CASRPGQGNYGYTF.

The J gene is TRBJ1-5, the V gene TRBV5-1, with a tentative D call TRBD1 (6 bases). The CDR3 sequence is 15 residues long. V lost 0 bases and J 3 bases, leaving 10 bases between the germline ends. Looked up from germline, CDR1 is SGHRS and CDR2 is YFSETQ. CDR3 bases: TGCGCCAGCAGCTTGGCCGGACAGTACAATCAGCCCCAGCATTTT. This codes for CASSLAGQYNQPQHF.

This chain uses TRBV27 with TRBJ2-7; TRBD2 aligns across 7 bases. CDR3 size: 16 residues. V shed 5 bases and J 0 bases; nucleotides not matched to a gene: 10. CDR1 and CDR2 (germline): MNHEY, SMNVEV (reference sequence). CDR3 loop: CASSAPSSGSSYEQYF. CDR3 sequence (DNA): TGTGCCAGCAGTGCTCCCTCTAGCGGCAGCTCCTACGAGCAGTACTTC.